Below, one T cell receptor beta chain is given with its context. The germline V gene encodes CDR1 SGHTA and CDR2 FQGNSA. Trimming cost V 0 bases and J 7 bases, with 9 bases left between them. CDR3 length equals 13 residues. The data stem from a study of blood T cell repertoires in COVID-19. Some clones are missing from TCRdb's copy, which holds only in-frame ones; the method was immunoSEQ multiplex PCR. The sample has around 300,000 clones; roughly 85% are singletons. The sequence derives from a woman in her forties who had recovered from COVID-19. The chain links TRBV7-2 to TRBJ1-1; a weak D match, TRBD1 (5 bases). Specimen: PBMCs or T cells enriched from blood (not recorded which). The CDR3: CASSLATGIEAFF. CDR3 in DNA: TGTGCCAGCAGCTTAGCTACAGGTATTGAAGCTTTCTTT. Looking up the rest from reference TRBV7-2 and TRBJ1-1 gives the full variable domain: GAGVSQSPSNKVTEKGKDVELRCDPISGHTALYWYRQSLGQGLEFLIYFQGNSAPDKSGLPSDRFSAERTGGSVSTLTIQRTQQEDSAVYLCASSLATGIEAFFGQGTRLTVV.